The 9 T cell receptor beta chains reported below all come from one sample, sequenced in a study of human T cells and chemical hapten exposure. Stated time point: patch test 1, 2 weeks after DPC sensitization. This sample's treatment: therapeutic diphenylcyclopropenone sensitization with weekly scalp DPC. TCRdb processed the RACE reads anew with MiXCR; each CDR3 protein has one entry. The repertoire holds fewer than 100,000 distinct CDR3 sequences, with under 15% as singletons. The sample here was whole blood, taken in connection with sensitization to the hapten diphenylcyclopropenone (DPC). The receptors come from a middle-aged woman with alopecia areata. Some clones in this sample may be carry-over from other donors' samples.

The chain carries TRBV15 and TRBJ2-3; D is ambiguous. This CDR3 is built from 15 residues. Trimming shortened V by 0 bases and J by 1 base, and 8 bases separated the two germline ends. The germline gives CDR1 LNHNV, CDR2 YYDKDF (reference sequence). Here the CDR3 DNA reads TGTGCCACCAGCAGAGAGTATACCGGCACAGATACGCAGTATTTT. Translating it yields CATSREYTGTDTQYF. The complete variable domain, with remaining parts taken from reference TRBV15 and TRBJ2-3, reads DAMVIQNPRYQVTQFGKPVTLSCSQTLNHNVMYWYQQKSSQAPKLLFHYYDKDFNNEADTPDNFQSRRPNTSFCFLDIRSPGLGDTAMYLCATSREYTGTDTQYFGPGTRLTVL.

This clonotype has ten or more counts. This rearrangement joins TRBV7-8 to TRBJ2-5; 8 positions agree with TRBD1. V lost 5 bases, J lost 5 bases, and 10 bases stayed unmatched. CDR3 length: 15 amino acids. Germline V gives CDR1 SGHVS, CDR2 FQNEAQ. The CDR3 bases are TGTGCCAGCAGCCCTGACAGGGGACCATCCGAGACCCAGTACTTC. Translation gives CASSPDRGPSETQYF.

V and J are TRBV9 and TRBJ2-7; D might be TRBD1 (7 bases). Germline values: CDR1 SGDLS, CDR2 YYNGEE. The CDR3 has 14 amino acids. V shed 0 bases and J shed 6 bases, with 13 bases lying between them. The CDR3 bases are TGTGCCAGCAGCGTAGGCAGGGGGGCTGGCGAGCAGTACTTC. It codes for CASSVGRGAGEQYF. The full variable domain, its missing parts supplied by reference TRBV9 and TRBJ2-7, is DSGVTQTPKHLITATGQRVTLRCSPRSGDLSVYWYQQSLDQGLQFLIQYYNGEERAKGNILERFSAQQFPDLHSELNLSSLELGDSALYFCASSVGRGAGEQYFGPGTRLTVT.

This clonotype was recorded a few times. CDR3 residues: CASSKEGWAARAYEQYF. The CDR3 DNA sequence: TGTGCCAGCAGCAAAGAGGGCTGGGCGGCCAGAGCCTACGAGCAGTACTTC. V usage is TRBV21-1 and J usage is TRBJ2-7; TRBD1 reflects the table's D call only, with no check against the DNA. TRBV21-1 is classified as a pseudogene. CDR3 size: 17 residues.

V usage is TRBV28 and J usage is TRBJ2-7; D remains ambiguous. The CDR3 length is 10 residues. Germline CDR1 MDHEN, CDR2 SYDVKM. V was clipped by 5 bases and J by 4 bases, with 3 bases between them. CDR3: CASSGYEQYF. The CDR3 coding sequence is TGTGCCAGCAGTGGGTACGAGCAGTACTTC.

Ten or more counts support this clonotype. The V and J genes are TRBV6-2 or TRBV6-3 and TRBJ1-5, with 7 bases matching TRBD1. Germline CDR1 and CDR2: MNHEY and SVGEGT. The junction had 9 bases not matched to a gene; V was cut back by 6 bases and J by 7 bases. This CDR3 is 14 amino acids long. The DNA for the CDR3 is TGTGCCAGCAGACATGGACAGGCTGGGCAGCCCCAGCATTTT. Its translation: CASRHGQAGQPQHF.

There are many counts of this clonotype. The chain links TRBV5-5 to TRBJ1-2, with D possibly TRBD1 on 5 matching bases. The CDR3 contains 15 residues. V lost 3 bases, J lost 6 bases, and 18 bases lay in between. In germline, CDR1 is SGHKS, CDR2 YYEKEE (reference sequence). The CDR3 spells CASSSRTGTADGYTF. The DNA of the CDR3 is TGTGCCAGCAGCTCAAGGACGGGGACGGCGGATGGCTACACCTTC.

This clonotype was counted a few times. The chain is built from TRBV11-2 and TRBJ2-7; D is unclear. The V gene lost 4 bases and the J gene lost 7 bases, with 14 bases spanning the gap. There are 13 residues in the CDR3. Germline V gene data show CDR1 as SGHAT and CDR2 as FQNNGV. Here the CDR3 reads CASSSPLGWEQYF. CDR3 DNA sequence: TGTGCCAGCAGCTCACCACTGGGATGGGAGCAGTACTTC.

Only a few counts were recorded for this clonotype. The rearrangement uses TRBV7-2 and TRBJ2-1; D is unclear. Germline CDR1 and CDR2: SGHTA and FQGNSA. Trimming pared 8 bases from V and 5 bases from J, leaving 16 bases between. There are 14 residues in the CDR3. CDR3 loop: CASLPGSGNNEQFF. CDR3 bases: TGTGCCAGCTTGCCCGGGTCTGGAAACAATGAGCAGTTCTTC.